The present TCR beta chain was sequenced within a study of beta chain features in type 1 diabetes. Via the markers CD45RO/CCR7/CD25/CD127/CD95/CD27, stem cell-like memory, regulatory, central memory and naive CD4+ cells were sorted. This clone was recorded a few times. The CDR3 consists of 13 residues. Germline V gives CDR1 MDHEN, CDR2 SYDVKM. The ends were cut back, 7 bases at V and 2 bases at J, with 10 bases in the middle. The study reverse transcribed the entire isolated RNA, so it sequenced expressed TCRB transcripts. This table comes from immunoSEQ multiplex PCR, and its TCRdb copy is limited to in-frame clones, with some not included. This table holds more than 350,000 clones, approximately 10% found once.

The clonotype was recovered from a woman under 30 in good health. The chain recombines TRBV28 with TRBJ2-3, with D possibly TRBD2 on 6 matching bases. Sequenced input: naive CD4+ T cells from blood. The CDR3 protein is CASKGGATDTQYF. The CDR3 DNA reads TGTGCCAGCAAAGGCGGGGCCACAGATACGCAGTATTTT.